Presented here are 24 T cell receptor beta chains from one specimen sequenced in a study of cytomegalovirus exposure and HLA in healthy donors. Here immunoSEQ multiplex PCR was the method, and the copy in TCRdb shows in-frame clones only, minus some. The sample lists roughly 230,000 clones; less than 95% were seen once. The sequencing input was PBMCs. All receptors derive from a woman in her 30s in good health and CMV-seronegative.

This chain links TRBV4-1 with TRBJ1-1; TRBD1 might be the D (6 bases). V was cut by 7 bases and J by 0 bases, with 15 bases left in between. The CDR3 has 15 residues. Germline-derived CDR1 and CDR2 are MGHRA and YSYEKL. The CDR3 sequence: CASKSQGLVNTEAFF. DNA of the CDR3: TGCGCCAGCAAGTCTCAGGGGTTAGTGAACACTGAAGCTTTCTTT.

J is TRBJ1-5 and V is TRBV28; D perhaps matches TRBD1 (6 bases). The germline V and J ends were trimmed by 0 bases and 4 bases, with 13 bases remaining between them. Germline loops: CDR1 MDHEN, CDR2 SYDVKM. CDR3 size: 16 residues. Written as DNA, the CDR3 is TGTGCCAGCAGTTTATGGGCAGGGGCCGGGAATCAGCCCCAGCATTTT. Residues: CASSLWAGAGNQPQHF.

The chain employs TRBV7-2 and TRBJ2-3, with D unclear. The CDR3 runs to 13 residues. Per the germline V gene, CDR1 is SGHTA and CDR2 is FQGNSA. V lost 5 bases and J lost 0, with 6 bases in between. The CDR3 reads CASSPPSTDTQYF. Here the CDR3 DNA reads TGTGCCAGCAGCCCACCCAGCACAGATACGCAGTATTTT.

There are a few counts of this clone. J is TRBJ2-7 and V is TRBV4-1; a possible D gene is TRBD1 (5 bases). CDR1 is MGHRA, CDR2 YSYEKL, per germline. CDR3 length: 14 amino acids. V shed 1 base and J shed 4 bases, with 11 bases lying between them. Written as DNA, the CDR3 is TGCGCCAGCAGCCAAGGGGGCCTAGGATACGAGCAGTACTTC. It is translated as CASSQGGLGYEQYF.

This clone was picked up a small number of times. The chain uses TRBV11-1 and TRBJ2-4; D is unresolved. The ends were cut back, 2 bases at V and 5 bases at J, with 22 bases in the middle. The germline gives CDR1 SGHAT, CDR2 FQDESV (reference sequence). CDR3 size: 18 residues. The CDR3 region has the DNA TGTGCCAGCAGCTTACCGCGGACCACGAACGGGTCAGAAAACATTCAGTACTTC. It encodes CASSLPRTTNGSENIQYF.

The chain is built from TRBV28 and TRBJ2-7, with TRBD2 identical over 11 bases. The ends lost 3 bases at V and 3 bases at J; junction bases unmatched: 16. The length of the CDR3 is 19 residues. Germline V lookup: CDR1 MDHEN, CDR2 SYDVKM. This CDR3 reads CASSFTTSGTLHPYYEQYF. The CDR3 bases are TGTGCCAGCAGTTTCACGACTAGCGGGACTCTTCATCCCTACTACGAGCAGTACTTC. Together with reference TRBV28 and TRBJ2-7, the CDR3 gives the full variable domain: DVKVTQSSRYLVKRTGEKVFLECVQDMDHENMFWYRQDPGLGLRLIYFSYDVKMKEKGDIPEGYSVSREKKERFSLILESASTNQTSMYLCASSFTTSGTLHPYYEQYFGPGTRLTVT.

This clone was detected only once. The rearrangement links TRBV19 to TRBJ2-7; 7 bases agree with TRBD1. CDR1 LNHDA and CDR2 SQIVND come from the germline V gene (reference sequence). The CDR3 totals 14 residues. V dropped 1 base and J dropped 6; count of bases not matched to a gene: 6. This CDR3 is CASSIGTGIGEQYF. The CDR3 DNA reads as TGTGCCAGTAGTATAGGGACAGGTATCGGCGAGCAGTACTTC.

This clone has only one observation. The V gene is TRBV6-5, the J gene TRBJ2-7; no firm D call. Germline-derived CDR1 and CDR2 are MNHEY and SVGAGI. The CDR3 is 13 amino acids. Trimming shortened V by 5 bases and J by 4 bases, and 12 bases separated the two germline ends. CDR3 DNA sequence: TGTGCCAGCAGTCGGACGCAGAGGTACGAGCAGTACTTC. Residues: CASSRTQRYEQYF.

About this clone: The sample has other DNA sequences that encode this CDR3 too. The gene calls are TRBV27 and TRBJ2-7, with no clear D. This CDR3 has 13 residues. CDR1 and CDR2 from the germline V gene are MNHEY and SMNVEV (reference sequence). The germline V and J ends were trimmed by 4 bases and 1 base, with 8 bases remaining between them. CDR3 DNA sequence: TGTGCCAGCAGTTACGGAATTTCCTACGAGCAGTACTTC. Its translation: CASSYGISYEQYF.

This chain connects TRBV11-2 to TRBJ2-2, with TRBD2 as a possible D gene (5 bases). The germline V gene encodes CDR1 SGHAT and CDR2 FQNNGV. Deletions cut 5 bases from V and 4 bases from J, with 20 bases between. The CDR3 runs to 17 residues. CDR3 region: CASSALLWESSTGELFF. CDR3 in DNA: TGTGCCAGCAGCGCCCTTTTATGGGAGAGTAGCACCGGGGAGCTGTTTTTT.

The CDR3 loop is CASSFGRGVDTQYF. The CDR3 DNA is TGTGCCAGCAGTTTTGGCAGGGGAGTGGATACGCAGTATTTT. This chain uses TRBV27 with TRBJ2-3, with D maybe TRBD1 (6 bases). Trimming stripped 3 bases from V and 6 bases from J, with 13 bases between. This CDR3 spans 14 amino acids. Germline values: CDR1 MNHEY, CDR2 SMNVEV (reference sequence).

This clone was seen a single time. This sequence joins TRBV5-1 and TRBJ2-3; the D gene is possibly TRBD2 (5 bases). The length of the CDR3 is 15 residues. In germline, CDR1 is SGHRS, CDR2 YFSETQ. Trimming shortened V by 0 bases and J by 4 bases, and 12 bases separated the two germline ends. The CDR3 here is CASSLVGSTSDTQYF. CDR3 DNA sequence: TGCGCCAGCAGCTTGGTGGGGAGTACATCAGATACGCAGTATTTT.

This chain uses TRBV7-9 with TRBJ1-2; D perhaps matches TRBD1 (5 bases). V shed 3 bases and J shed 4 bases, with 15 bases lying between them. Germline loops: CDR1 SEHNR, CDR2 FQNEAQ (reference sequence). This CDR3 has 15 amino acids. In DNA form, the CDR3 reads TGTGCCAGCAGCTTGGGGACCACTCCAGGCTATGGCTACACCTTC. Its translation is CASSLGTTPGYGYTF.

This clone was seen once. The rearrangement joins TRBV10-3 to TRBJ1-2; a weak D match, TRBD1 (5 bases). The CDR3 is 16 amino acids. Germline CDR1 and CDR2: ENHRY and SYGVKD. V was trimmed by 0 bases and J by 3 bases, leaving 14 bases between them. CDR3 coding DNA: TGTGCCATCAGTGAGTCCGATATGCAGGGCCACTATGGCTACACCTTC. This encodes CAISESDMQGHYGYTF.

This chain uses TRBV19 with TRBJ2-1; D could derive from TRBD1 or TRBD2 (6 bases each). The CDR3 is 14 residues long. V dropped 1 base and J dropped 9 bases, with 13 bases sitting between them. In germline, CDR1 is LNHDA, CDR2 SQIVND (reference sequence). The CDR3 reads CASSIGTTGPEQFF. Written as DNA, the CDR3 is TGTGCCAGTAGTATAGGGACTACAGGGCCTGAGCAGTTCTTC.

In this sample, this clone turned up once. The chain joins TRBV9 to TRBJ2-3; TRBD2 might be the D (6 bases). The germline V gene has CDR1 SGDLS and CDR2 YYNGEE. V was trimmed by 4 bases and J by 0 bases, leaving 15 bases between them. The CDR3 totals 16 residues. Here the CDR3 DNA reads TGTGCCAGCAGCATTAGCGGATCCATTAGCACAGATACGCAGTATTTT. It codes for CASSISGSISTDTQYF.

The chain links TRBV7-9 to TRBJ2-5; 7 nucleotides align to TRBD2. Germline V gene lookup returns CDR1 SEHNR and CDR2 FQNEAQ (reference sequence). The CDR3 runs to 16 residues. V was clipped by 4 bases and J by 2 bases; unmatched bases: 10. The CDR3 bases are TGTGCCAGCAGCTCTGACCAACTAGCGATTCAAGAGACCCAGTACTTC. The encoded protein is CASSSDQLAIQETQYF. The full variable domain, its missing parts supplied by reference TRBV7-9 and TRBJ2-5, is DTGVSQNPRHKITKRGQNVTFRCDPISEHNRLYWYRQTLGQGPEFLTYFQNEAQLEKSRLLSDRFSAERPKGSFSTLEIQRTEQGDSAMYLCASSSDQLAIQETQYFGPGTRLLVL.

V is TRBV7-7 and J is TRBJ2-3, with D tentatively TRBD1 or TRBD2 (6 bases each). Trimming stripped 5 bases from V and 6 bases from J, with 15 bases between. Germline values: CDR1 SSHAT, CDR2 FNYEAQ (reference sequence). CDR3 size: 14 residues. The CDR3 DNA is TGTGCCAGCAGCCCATCGGGGGCGGGGGATACGCAGTATTTT. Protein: CASSPSGAGDTQYF.

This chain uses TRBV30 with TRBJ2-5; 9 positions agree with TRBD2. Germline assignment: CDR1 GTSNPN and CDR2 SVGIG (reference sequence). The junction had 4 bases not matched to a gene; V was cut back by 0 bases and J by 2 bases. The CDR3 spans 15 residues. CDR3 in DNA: TGTGCCTGGAGTGTGGCGGGAGGGAGTCAAGAGACCCAGTACTTC. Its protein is CAWSVAGGSQETQYF.

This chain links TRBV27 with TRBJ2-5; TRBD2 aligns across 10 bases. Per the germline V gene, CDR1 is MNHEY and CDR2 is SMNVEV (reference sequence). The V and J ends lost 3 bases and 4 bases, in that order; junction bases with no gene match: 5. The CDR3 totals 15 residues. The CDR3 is CASSFSLAGAETQYF. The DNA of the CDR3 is TGTGCCAGCAGTTTTTCGCTAGCGGGAGCAGAGACCCAGTACTTC.

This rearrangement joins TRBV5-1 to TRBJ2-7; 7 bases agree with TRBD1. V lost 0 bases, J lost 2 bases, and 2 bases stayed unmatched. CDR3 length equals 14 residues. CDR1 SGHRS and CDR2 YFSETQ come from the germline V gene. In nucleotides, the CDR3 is TGCGCCAGCAGCTTGGAAGGGACAGCCTACGAGCAGTACTTC. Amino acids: CASSLEGTAYEQYF.

The CDR3 DNA reads TGTGCCAGCAGCGCCCGGACCGGGACAGGGAGCAGCTATGGCTACACCTTC. Its protein product is CASSARTGTGSSYGYTF. The chain is built from TRBV9 and TRBJ1-2; 9 bases are shared with TRBD1. Looked up from germline, CDR1 is SGDLS and CDR2 is YYNGEE. With 3 bases clipped from V and 4 bases from J, the junction kept 13 bases outside the gene matches. The CDR3 is 17 amino acids.

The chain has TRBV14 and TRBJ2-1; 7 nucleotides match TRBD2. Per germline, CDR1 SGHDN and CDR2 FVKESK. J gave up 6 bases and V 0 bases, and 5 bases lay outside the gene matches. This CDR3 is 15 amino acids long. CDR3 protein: CASSQEGLVSNEQFF. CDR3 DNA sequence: TGTGCCAGCAGCCAAGAAGGACTAGTCAGCAATGAGCAGTTCTTC.

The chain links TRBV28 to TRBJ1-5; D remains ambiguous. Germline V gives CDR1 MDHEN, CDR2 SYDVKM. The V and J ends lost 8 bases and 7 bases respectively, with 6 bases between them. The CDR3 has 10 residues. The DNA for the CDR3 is TGTGCCAGCGGTGTGCAGCCCCAGCATTTT. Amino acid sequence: CASGVQPQHF.